Shown below are 20 T cell receptor beta chains from a single sample sequenced in a study of post-analysis software for immune sequencing data. These receptors lack a known antigen. Points from the study as a whole: There were four or five TRBV segments more frequent in patients than controls, and TRBV5-6, TRBV5-1 and TRBV20-1 were among them.

The TCR beta cDNA libraries contained unique molecular identifiers. A single record per CDR3 protein comes from TCRdb applying MiXCR to the PCR reads. Of approximately 400,000 distinct CDR3 sequences listed, roughly 30% were seen once; the top ten hold 13%. Sequenced input: blood. The receptor source for this set is a girl between 5 and 17 years old with multiple sclerosis.

In regard to this clonotype: One end of the junction fails to match germline, which may point to a read error. The chain joins TRBV27 to TRBJ2-3; D possibly corresponds to TRBD1 (5 bases). This CDR3 region has 16 residues. In germline, CDR1 is MNHEY, CDR2 SMNVEV (reference sequence). The CDR3 loop reads CASSALRSDSTGTQYF. The CDR3 bases are TGTGCCAGCAGTGCCCTTCGGAGCGACTCCACAGGTACGCAGTATTTT.

The chain is built from TRBV7-2 and TRBJ2-7; the D call may be TRBD1 or TRBD2 (6 bases each). There are 13 residues in the CDR3. V lost 4 bases to trimming and J lost 7 bases, with 14 bases between them. Germline loops: CDR1 SGHTA, CDR2 FQGNSA. The CDR3 region has the DNA TGTGCCAGCAGCTCCCAAGGGGGGAGGGAGCAGTACTTC. Protein sequence: CASSSQGGREQYF.

This clonotype was seen repeatedly, ten times or more. V gene TRBV12-3 or TRBV12-4 combines with J gene TRBJ2-7, with 12 bases matching TRBD1. V was clipped by 6 bases and J by 5 bases; unmatched bases: 5. The CDR3 has 14 amino acids. CDR3 sequence reads: CASRAGTGGDEQYF. The DNA for the CDR3 is TGTGCCAGCAGAGCCGGGACAGGGGGCGACGAGCAGTACTTC.

There are many counts of this clonotype. The V gene is TRBV7-2, the J gene TRBJ1-2; 11 nucleotides line up with TRBD1. The V gene end was trimmed by 2 bases and the J gene end by 3 bases; junction bases not matched to a gene: 5. The CDR3 is made up of 16 amino acids. Germline loops: CDR1 SGHTA, CDR2 FQGNSA. Here the CDR3 DNA reads TGTGCCAGCAGCTTAAAATGGACAGGGGGCCACTATGGCTACACCTTC. Its protein product is CASSLKWTGGHYGYTF.

This clonotype showed up many times. This chain uses TRBV4-2 with TRBJ1-1; 8 bases are shared with TRBD1. J gave up 5 bases and V 3 bases, and 8 bases lay outside the gene matches. From germline, CDR1 is LGHNA and CDR2 YNFKEQ. The CDR3 has 15 residues. The CDR3 coding sequence is TGTGCCAGCAGCCATAACAGGGGGAGAAAAACTGAAGCTTTCTTT. Its translation is CASSHNRGRKTEAFF.

The chain links TRBV9 to TRBJ2-7; TRBD1 matches at 8 bases. Germline-derived CDR1 and CDR2 are SGDLS and YYNGEE. The trim removed 4 bases at V and 5 bases at J, leaving 14 bases unmatched. The CDR3 extends over 16 amino acids. CDR3 amino acids: CASSSRTDRVIDEQYF. The CDR3 bases are TGTGCCAGCAGCAGCCGAACGGACAGGGTAATCGACGAGCAGTACTTC.

The chain carries TRBV3-1 and TRBJ1-1; no firm D call. Germline loops: CDR1 LGHDT, CDR2 YNNKEL (reference sequence). V was shortened by 3 bases and J by 9 bases, with 14 bases between the two germline ends. This CDR3 is built from 13 residues. CDR3 DNA sequence: TGTGCCAGCAGCCAGGGCAGGACCGAAAAAGCTTTCTTT. Translated: CASSQGRTEKAFF.

This clonotype has just a few counts. V is TRBV25-1 and J is TRBJ2-3; D assignment may be TRBD1 or TRBD2 (5 bases each). This CDR3 region has 17 residues. V was pared by 2 bases and J by 8 bases, with 23 bases between. Germline V lookup: CDR1 MGHDK, CDR2 SYGVNS. CDR3 DNA: TGTGCCAGCAGTGAAAGTCTGTGGGACGGACCGTCGGGTACGCAGTATTTT. This gives the protein CASSESLWDGPSGTQYF.

The rearrangement joins TRBV19 to TRBJ2-3; a weak D match, TRBD1 (6 bases). CDR1 is LNHDA and CDR2 is SQIVND in the germline V gene (reference sequence). CDR3 length equals 14 residues. The ends were cut back, 6 bases at V and 8 bases at J, with 18 bases in the middle. The CDR3 bases are TGTGCCAGTAGGTACAGGGAGAGGGGCGGTACGCAGTATTTT. It yields the protein CASRYRERGGTQYF.

This clonotype was seen more than once but under ten times. V gene TRBV7-2 combines with J gene TRBJ2-5; D may match TRBD1 or TRBD2 (6 bases each). Germline CDR1 SGHTA, CDR2 FQGNSA. The CDR3 spans 14 residues. V lost 2 bases to trimming and J lost 4 bases, with 11 bases between them. In nucleotides, the CDR3 is TGTGCCAGCAGCTTACGGGGGCGGATAGAGACCCAGTACTTC. Amino acid sequence: CASSLRGRIETQYF.

V is TRBV12-3 or TRBV12-4 and J is TRBJ1-2; D not certain. The CDR3 extends over 13 amino acids. V was shortened by 4 bases and J by 2 bases, with 8 bases between the two germline ends. The CDR3 bases are TGTGCCAGCAGTTGGAGGACCAACTATGGCTACACCTTC. Translation: CASSWRTNYGYTF.

This chain joins TRBV9 and TRBJ2-7; possibly TRBD1 for D (6 bases). The V gene's germline CDR1 is SGDLS and CDR2 YYNGEE. Trimming cost V 3 bases and J 5 bases, with 15 bases left between them. CDR3 length equals 14 residues. The CDR3 spells CASSAGHAIHEQYF. CDR3 sequence (DNA): TGTGCCAGCAGCGCGGGACATGCTATCCACGAGCAGTACTTC. The variable domain in full, completed from reference TRBV9 and TRBJ2-7, reads DSGVTQTPKHLITATGQRVTLRCSPRSGDLSVYWYQQSLDQGLQFLIQYYNGEERAKGNILERFSAQQFPDLHSELNLSSLELGDSALYFCASSAGHAIHEQYFGPGTRLTVT.

The V gene is TRBV7-9, the J gene TRBJ2-7; TRBD1 matches 7 bases. The germline V gene encodes CDR1 SEHNR and CDR2 FQNEAQ (reference sequence). This CDR3 is built from 12 residues. V was clipped by 5 bases and J by 6 bases; unmatched bases: 4. CDR3 coding DNA: TGTGCCAGCAGCGCCACAGGGGTCGAGCAGTACTTC. This encodes CASSATGVEQYF.

This clonotype was observed at least ten times. This chain joins TRBV4-3 and TRBJ2-7; D unresolved. CDR3 size: 14 residues. Germline loops: CDR1 LGHNA, CDR2 YSLEER. V lost 1 base and J 0 bases, leaving 7 bases between the germline ends. The CDR3 here is CASSQGVGSYEQYF. The CDR3 region has the DNA TGCGCCAGCAGCCAAGGCGTTGGCTCCTACGAGCAGTACTTC.

This clonotype has only a few counts. V gene TRBV4-1 combines with J gene TRBJ1-6; 8 positions agree with TRBD1. V lost 3 bases, J lost 9 bases, and 7 bases stayed unmatched. The CDR3 has 15 amino acids. CDR1 and CDR2 (germline): MGHRA, YSYEKL. As DNA, the CDR3 is TGCGCCAGCAGCCATATACAGGGGGGAGGTTCACCCCTCCACTTT. This gives the protein CASSHIQGGGSPLHF.

Here the CDR3 DNA reads TGTGCCAGCAGCGTAGTAGGGACTGTACCCGACAATGAGCAGTTCTTC. Protein: CASSVVGTVPDNEQFF. The chain couples TRBV9 to TRBJ2-1, with D possibly TRBD2 on 6 matching bases. CDR1 and CDR2 from the germline V gene are SGDLS and YYNGEE. V was trimmed by 0 bases and J by 5 bases, leaving 15 bases between them. This CDR3 spans 16 amino acids.

In its sample, this clonotype was seen a few times. V and J are TRBV5-1 and TRBJ2-1; 9 bases align to TRBD1. This CDR3 region has 16 residues. V dropped 2 bases and J dropped 1; count of bases not matched to a gene: 4. The germline gives CDR1 SGHRS, CDR2 YFSETQ. DNA for the CDR3: TGCGCCAGCAGCTTCTTAGGACAGGGGTCCTACAATGAGCAGTTCTTC. The encoded protein is CASSFLGQGSYNEQFF.

The chain links TRBV20-1 to TRBJ1-2; D remains unclear. Trimming shortened V by 4 bases and J by 0 bases, and 18 bases separated the two germline ends. The germline gives CDR1 DFQATT, CDR2 SNEGSKA (reference sequence). CDR3 length: 16 residues. CDR3 protein: CSATFQRGEPNYGYTF. CDR3 nucleotide sequence: TGCAGTGCTACCTTTCAGCGCGGGGAACCTAACTATGGCTACACCTTC.

This clonotype has only a few counts. The chain combines TRBV6-2 or TRBV6-3 with TRBJ2-1; 8 positions agree with TRBD1. Looked up from germline, CDR1 is MNHEY and CDR2 is SVGEGT. Trimming at V came to 6 bases and at J to 5 bases, leaving 9 bases not matched to a gene. The CDR3 extends over 15 amino acids. The CDR3 sequence: CASSPGQVINNEQFF. The CDR3 region has the DNA TGTGCCAGCAGCCCGGGACAGGTTATCAACAATGAGCAGTTCTTC.

In the case of this clonotype: At one boundary the junction diverges from the germline segment, which might be a read error. The rearrangement uses TRBV7-9 and TRBJ2-3; D is unresolved. CDR1 is SEHNR, CDR2 FQNEAQ, per germline (reference sequence). The CDR3 extends over 12 amino acids. In nucleotides, the CDR3 is TGTGCCAGCAGCCTCGGTACAGATGCGCAGTATTTT. The encoded protein is CASSLGTDAQYF.